Listed below are T cell receptor beta chains from one sample, sequenced in a study of tumor-infiltrating lymphocytes in primary liver carcinoma. TCRdb ran MiXCR on the multiplex PCR reads and lists one entry per CDR3 protein. The sample yields fewer than 350,000 distinct CDR3 sequences, over 55% seen once. The sequencing sample was made of peripheral blood. Receptor source: a middle-aged man with primary liver carcinoma and hepatitis B virus infection. The CDR3 runs from the conserved cysteine through the conserved F or W. D genes are given only for firm matches. A row's size may be missing; if present it is once, few, many or a size class.

TRBD2	TRBV11-2	TRBJ2-7	-	CVSGSPTSGRIHEQYF	TGTGTCAGCGGCTCCCCGACTAGCGGGAGGATCCACGAGCAGTACTTC
-	TRBV5-4	TRBJ2-7	-	CASSFQTGPPAYEQYF	TGTGCCAGCAGCTTCCAGACTGGTCCCCCCGCCTACGAGCAGTACTTC
TRBD1	TRBV6-1	TRBJ2-7	-	CASSERPLGQGSHEQYF	TGTGCCAGCAGTGAACGACCACTGGGACAGGGGTCCCACGAGCAGTACTTC
-	TRBV7-9	TRBJ1-4	few	CASSPKMSTNEKLFF	TGTGCCAGCAGTCCCAAAATGTCAACTAATGAAAAACTGTTTTTT
TRBD1	TRBV6-1	TRBJ2-7	many	CASTRTGSYEQYF	TGTGCCAGCACCCGGACAGGTTCCTACGAGCAGTACTTC
TRBD1	TRBV6-1	TRBJ2-3	many	CASLRQGTNTQYF	TGTGCCAGCCTTAGACAGGGAACGAATACGCAGTATTTT
-	TRBV10-1	TRBJ2-2	few	CASSEAPGTGELFF	TGCGCCAGCAGTGAAGCCCCGGGCACCGGGGAGCTGTTTTTT
TRBD2	TRBV11-3	TRBJ2-5	-	CTSSLGAGGRETQYF	TGTACCAGCAGCTTAGGTGCGGGAGGACGAGAGACCCAGTACTTC
-	TRBV28	TRBJ2-1	-	CASSSGEPGEQFF	TGTGCCAGCAGTTCTGGGGAGCCAGGTGAGCAGTTCTTC
-	TRBV7-9	TRBJ2-5	once	CASRVDLSYETQYF	TGTGCCAGCAGGGTCGATCTTAGTTACGAGACCCAGTACTTC
-	TRBV4-3	TRBJ2-3	-	CVSSQGGASDTQCF	TGCGTCAGCAGCCAGGGGGGTGCATCAGACACGCAGTGTTTT
-	TRBV28	TRBJ2-5	-	CVSSSLASGYQGTQYF	TGTGTCAGCAGCTCCCTCGCTTCTGGCTACCAAGGGACCCAGTACTTC
-	TRBV11-3	TRBJ2-1	-	CTSSLAGEQFF	TGTACCAGCAGCTTAGCAGGGGAGCAGTTCTTC
TRBD2	TRBV7-9	TRBJ2-5	-	CASRSGLAGYQETQYF	TGTGCCAGCCGCTCCGGACTAGCGGGTTACCAAGAGACCCAGTACTTC
-	TRBV6-5	TRBJ1-5	once	CASRYSLGDNNQPQHF	TGTGCCAGCAGATACTCTTTGGGGGACAACAATCAGCCCCAGCATTTT
-	TRBV6-2/TRBV6-3	TRBJ2-1	-	CASSYLAFIEQFF	TGTGCCAGCAGTTACCTAGCATTCATTGAGCAGTTCTTC
-	TRBV7-9	TRBJ2-7	-	CASSLEGPYEQYF	TGTGCCAGCAGCTTAGAGGGGCCCTACGAGCAGTACTTC
-	TRBV29-1	TRBJ1-2	-	CSSSTGADHGYTF	TGCAGCTCATCCACGGGAGCGGACCATGGCTACACCTTC
-	TRBV4-3	TRBJ2-6	few	CASSPSLVGRGLSGANVLTF	TGCGCCAGCAGCCCATCTTTGGTGGGCAGGGGCCTATCTGGGGCCAACGTCCTGACTTTC
TRBD2	TRBV4-1	TRBJ2-3	many	CASSQEVVDSGGTDTQYF	TGCGCCAGCAGCCAAGAGGTGGTTGATAGCGGGGGCACAGATACGCAGTATTTT
TRBD1	TRBV7-9	TRBJ2-4	-	CASTHGQGGDIQYF	TGTGCCAGCACTCATGGACAGGGGGGGGACATTCAGTACTTC
TRBD1	TRBV13	TRBJ2-7	-	CASSPWTGSYEQYF	TGTGCCAGCAGCCCGTGGACAGGATCCTACGAGCAGTACTTC
-	TRBV10-3	TRBJ2-2	many	CAISAGPGELFF	TGTGCCATCAGTGCTGGACCCGGGGAGCTGTTTTTT
-	TRBV29-1	TRBJ1-6	many	CSVREAANSPLHF	TGCAGCGTTCGGGAGGCAGCTAATTCACCCCTCCACTTT
-	TRBV14	TRBJ2-5	-	CASSQDRWQETQYF	TGTGCCAGTAGCCAAGATCGTTGGCAAGAGACCCAGTACTTC
TRBD2	TRBV6-4	TRBJ2-1	-	CASSRVAGGNEQFF	TGTGCCAGCAGTCGGGTAGCGGGAGGCAATGAGCAGTTCTTC
-	TRBV6-6	TRBJ2-2	few	CASSYTGAGELFF	TGTGCCAGCAGTTACACGGGGGCCGGGGAGCTGTTTTTT
-	TRBV29-1	TRBJ2-7	many	CSVNTGIYEQYF	TGCAGCGTAAACACAGGGATTTACGAGCAGTACTTC
TRBD1	TRBV28	TRBJ2-5	few	CASRTPRTGSPGTQYF	TGTGCCAGCAGGACCCCCCGGACAGGGAGTCCCGGGACCCAGTACTTC
-	TRBV12-3/TRBV12-4	TRBJ2-5	-	CASGLSGVGTQYF	TGTGCCAGCGGTTTGTCAGGGGTCGGGACCCAGTACTTC
TRBD1	TRBV29-1	TRBJ2-2	many	CSALAPGQGASGELFF	TGCAGCGCCCTTGCACCGGGACAGGGGGCTTCGGGGGAGCTGTTTTTT
-	TRBV11-1	TRBJ2-1	-	CASSSSRGGGQFF	TGTGCCAGCAGCTCCTCGCGGGGTGGCGGGCAGTTCTTC
-	TRBV6-5	TRBJ2-2	-	CVSSLLAPNTRELFF	TGTGTCAGCAGCCTCCTAGCGCCGAACACCAGGGAGCTGTTTTTT
-	TRBV7-3	TRBJ2-3	-	CASSLVAGPTDTQYF	TGTGCCAGCAGCTTAGTGGCGGGGCCCACAGATACGCAGTATTTT
-	TRBV29-1	TRBJ2-3	many	CSGRDSTDTQYF	TGCAGCGGCCGGGACTCAACAGATACGCAGTATTTT
-	TRBV28	TRBJ2-7	-	CASSFMRYEQYF	TGTGCCAGCAGTTTTATGCGATACGAGCAGTACTTC
-	TRBV4-3	TRBJ2-3	many	CASSQAPGATDTQYF	TGCGCCAGCAGCCAAGCCCCTGGGGCTACAGATACGCAGTATTTT
TRBD1	TRBV6-5	TRBJ1-4	few	CASRGDRVGKLFF	TGTGCCAGCAGGGGGGACAGGGTAGGAAAACTGTTTTTT
-	TRBV5-1	TRBJ2-7	-	CASSATTARRDEQYF	TGCGCCAGCAGCGCAACGACCGCGCGTCGGGACGAGCAGTACTTC
TRBD1	TRBV6-6	TRBJ2-2	many	CASSPGQGSTGELFF	TGTGCCAGCAGTCCGGGACAGGGAAGCACCGGGGAGCTGTTTTTT
-	TRBV13	TRBJ2-1	-	CASGLKTRVYNEQFF	TGTGCCAGCGGCCTGAAGACTAGAGTCTACAATGAGCAGTTCTTC
TRBD2	TRBV28	TRBJ2-2	-	CASSFPSSGTRSNTGELFF	TGTGCCAGCAGTTTCCCGTCTAGCGGGACTCGGTCGAACACCGGGGAGCTGTTTTTT
TRBD2	TRBV4-2	TRBJ2-5	-	CSSGQEGAGGLETQYF	TGTTCCAGCGGCCAAGAGGGAGCGGGAGGGCTGGAGACCCAGTACTTC
-	TRBV2	TRBJ2-3	few	CASTADGITDTQYF	TGTGCCAGCACGGCGGACGGAATCACAGATACGCAGTATTTT
-	TRBV5-6	TRBJ2-3	few	CASSLAGSGDTQYF	TGTGCCAGCAGCTTGGCCGGGAGTGGAGATACGCAGTATTTT
TRBD2	TRBV12-3/TRBV12-4	TRBJ2-3	few	CASSLSVSWGGGDTQYF	TGTGCCAGCAGTTTAAGTGTTTCGTGGGGGGGGGGGGATACGCAGTATTTT
TRBD2	TRBV29-1	TRBJ2-5	once	CSVGEGRGEKTQYF	TGCAGCGTTGGAGAGGGACGGGGGGAAAAGACCCAGTACTTC
-	TRBV29-1	TRBJ2-3	many	CSAPVPDTQYF	TGCAGCGCCCCGGTCCCAGATACGCAGTATTTT
-	TRBV6-1	TRBJ2-2	-	CASGGTTVTGELSF	TGTGCCAGCGGCGGGACGACCGTGACCGGGGAGCTGTCTTTT
-	TRBV7-8	TRBJ1-1	-	CASSLSGSGTEAFF	TGTGCCAGCAGCTTATCCGGCTCCGGGACTGAAGCTTTCTTT
-	TRBV19	TRBJ1-1	-	CACPEGVTEAFF	TGTGCCTGCCCGGAGGGGGTCACTGAAGCTTTCTTT
-	TRBV30	TRBJ1-4	-	CAWSTGANEKLFF	TGTGCCTGGAGTACGGGGGCTAATGAAAAACTGTTTTTT
-	TRBV21-1	TRBJ2-7	-	CASRQQGPGEQYF	TGTGCCAGCAGACAGCAGGGTCCCGGCGAGCAGTACTTC
-	TRBV6-6	TRBJ2-7	-	CASSYSISGDTEQYF	TGTGCCAGCAGTTACTCGATATCGGGAGATACCGAGCAGTACTTC
TRBD2	TRBV5-5	TRBJ2-5	many	CASSPEWGGETQYF	TGTGCCAGCAGTCCCGAATGGGGAGGGGAGACCCAGTACTTC
TRBD1	TRBV11-1	TRBJ2-7	-	CASGSRTGNSYEQYF	TGTGCCAGCGGCTCCCGGACAGGGAACTCATACGAGCAGTACTTC
-	TRBV28	TRBJ2-5	-	CASSTPLGQETQYF	TGTGCCAGCAGTACCCCGTTGGGGCAAGAGACCCAGTACTTC
-	TRBV7-9	TRBJ2-7	-	CASSADGNYKQYF	TGTGCCAGCAGCGCAGACGGTAACTACAAGCAGTACTTC
-	TRBV29-1	TRBJ1-2	-	CNVEEGRRSYGYTF	TGCAACGTTGAAGAGGGTCGCAGGTCATACGGCTACACCTTC
TRBD2	TRBV4-2	TRBJ2-7	once	CTSSRNSAGASYEQYF	TGTACCAGCAGCCGTAATTCGGCGGGAGCATCCTACGAGCAGTATTTC